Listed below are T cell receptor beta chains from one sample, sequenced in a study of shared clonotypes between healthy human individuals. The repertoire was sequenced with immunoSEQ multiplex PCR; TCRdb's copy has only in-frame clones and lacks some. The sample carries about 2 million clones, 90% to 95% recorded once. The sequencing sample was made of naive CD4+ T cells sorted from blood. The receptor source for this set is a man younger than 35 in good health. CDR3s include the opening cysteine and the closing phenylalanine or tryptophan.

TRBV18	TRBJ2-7	CASSPGTSGNEQYF
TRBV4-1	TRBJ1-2	CASSQFFRRTGDPSHGYTF
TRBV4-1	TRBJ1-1	CASSQARVQSEAFF
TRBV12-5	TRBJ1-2	CASGIADGYGYTF
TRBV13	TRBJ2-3	CASSLGGTTDTQYF
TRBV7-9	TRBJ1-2	CASSLSGGSDGYTF
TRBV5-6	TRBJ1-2	CASSPIDRYDYGYTF
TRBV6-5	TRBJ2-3	CASSYGGGSTDTQYF
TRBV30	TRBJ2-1	CAWTSGVYNEQFF
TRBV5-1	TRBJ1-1	CASSWNGNTEAFF
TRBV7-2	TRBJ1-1	CASSLSGSLNTEAFF
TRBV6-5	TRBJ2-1	CASSYPRQGVDEQFF
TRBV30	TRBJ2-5	CAWSVRGWETQYF
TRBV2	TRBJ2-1	CASSEEGEQFF
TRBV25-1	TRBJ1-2	CASSKTSGENGYTF
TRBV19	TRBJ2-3	CASSLGGKGTDTQYF
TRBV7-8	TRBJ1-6	CASSPWGQDNSPLHF
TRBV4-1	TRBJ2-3	CASSQGTSVITDTQYF
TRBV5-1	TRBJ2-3	CASSAVGTDTQYF
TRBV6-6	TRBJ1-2	CASSSVEGYGYTF
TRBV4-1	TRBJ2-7	CASSQALRQFNYEQYF
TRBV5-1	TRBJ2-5	CASSLQGARGQETQYF
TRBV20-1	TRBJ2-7	CSATEETGQYF
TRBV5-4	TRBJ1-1	CASSPGQGGTEAFF
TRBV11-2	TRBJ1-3	CASTLGGVSDTIYF
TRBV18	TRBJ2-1	CASSQNVWGRTSGDNEQFF
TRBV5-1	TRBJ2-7	CASSPARSAYEQYF
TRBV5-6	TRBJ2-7	CASSLGRDTTYEQYF
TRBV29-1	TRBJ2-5	CSEKRGTGGGETQYF
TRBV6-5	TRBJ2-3	CASGFPGGAPDTQYF
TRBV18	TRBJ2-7	CASSPPSGSLYEQYF
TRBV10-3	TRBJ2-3	CAISGSDTQYF
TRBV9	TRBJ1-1	CASSVGPGANTEAFF
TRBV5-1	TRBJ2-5	CASSQRGAQETQYF
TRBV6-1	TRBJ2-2	CASKRDRANTGELFF
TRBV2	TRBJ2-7	CASSEAGPSEQYF
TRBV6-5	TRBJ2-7	CASSYSGTGTYEQYF
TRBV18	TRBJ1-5	CASSPKQGNQPQHF
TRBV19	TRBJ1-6	CASSVLLNSPLHF
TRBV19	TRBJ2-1	CASSIGADEQFF
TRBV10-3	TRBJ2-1	CAIMGTSGTRLFF
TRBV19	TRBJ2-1	CASRPLTSGTYNEQFF
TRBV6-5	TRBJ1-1	CASSSRGGQNTEAFF
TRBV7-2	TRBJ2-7	CASSFSGLDSYEQYF
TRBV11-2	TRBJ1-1	CASSPQRGDTEAFF
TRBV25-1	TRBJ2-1	CASNGGNYNEQFF
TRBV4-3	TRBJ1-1	CASSHNRNTEAFF
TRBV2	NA	CASSGPGGSYEQYF
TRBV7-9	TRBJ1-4	CASSFLLPTGEKLFF
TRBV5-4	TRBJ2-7	CASSLGGAGSSYEQYF
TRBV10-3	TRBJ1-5	CAISESRTVSNQPQHF
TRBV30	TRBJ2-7	CAWTPGVEQYF
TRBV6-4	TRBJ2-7	CASSEGLAGATYEQYF
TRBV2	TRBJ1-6	CASSDDIQGGSPLHF